Following are 18 T cell receptor beta chains from one sample sequenced in a study of T cell changes during pregnancy in multiple sclerosis. Repertoires were generated with immunoSEQ multiplex PCR, while TCRdb's copy carries only in-frame clones and drops some. The sample shows 45,000 or so clones, 80% to 90% of them seen only once. The source material was peripheral blood, sampled in the first trimester of pregnancy. Every receptor here comes from a female donor with multiple sclerosis, enrolled in a pregnancy study.

The chain uses TRBV29-1 and TRBJ1-2; D call uncertain. This CDR3 comprises 11 residues. CDR1 and CDR2 from the germline V gene are SQVTM and ANQGSEA. CDR3 coding DNA: TGCGTTGGACGGGGAAACTATGGCTACACCTTC. Translating gives CVGRGNYGYTF.

The chain recombines TRBV28 with TRBJ1-5, with D possibly matching TRBD1 (6 bases). The ends were cut back, 6 bases at V and 4 bases at J, with 19 bases in the middle. CDR1 MDHEN and CDR2 SYDVKM come from the germline V gene. The CDR3 consists of 16 residues. The CDR3: CASRPRTERGNQPQHF. The CDR3 DNA sequence: TGTGCCAGCAGACCCCGGACGGAAAGGGGGAATCAGCCCCAGCATTTT.

The CDR3 DNA reads as TGTGCCAGCAGTGCACAGGGGGTTGAAAAACTGTTTTTT. Translation gives CASSAQGVEKLFF. The chain employs TRBV2 and TRBJ1-4, with TRBD1 matching 8 bases. Trimming cost V 4 bases and J 7 bases; bases outside gene matches: 2. The CDR3 length is 13 residues. Germline lookup yields CDR1 SNHLY and CDR2 FYNNEI.

This clone occurred a few times. The chain has TRBV5-1 and TRBJ2-3; 9 bases map to TRBD2. Germline CDR1 reads SGHRS; CDR2 reads YFSETQ. The V gene end was trimmed by 3 bases and the J gene end by 6 bases; junction bases not matched to a gene: 5. The CDR3 covers 14 residues. In DNA form, the CDR3 reads TGCGCCAGCAGCTGGGGACTAGCAGTGGATACGCAGTATTTT. Translation gives CASSWGLAVDTQYF.

The CDR3 is CASSEGVSSGGRGETQYF. The CDR3 nucleotides are TGTGCCAGCAGTGAAGGGGTTTCTAGCGGGGGCCGTGGGGAGACCCAGTACTTC. This rearrangement joins TRBV2 to TRBJ2-5, with 10 bases matching TRBD2. Germline lookup yields CDR1 SNHLY and CDR2 FYNNEI. This CDR3 is built from 18 residues. Trimming took 1 base from V and 5 from J; bases not matched to a gene: 13.

V is TRBV2 and J is TRBJ2-7, with D perhaps TRBD2 (6 bases). In germline, CDR1 is SNHLY, CDR2 FYNNEI. Trimming removed 7 bases from V and 1 base from J, with 8 bases in between. The CDR3 sequence is 12 residues long. CDR3 sequence reads: CASTAGSYEQYF. For the CDR3, the DNA is TGTGCCAGCACGGCGGGGTCCTACGAGCAGTACTTC.

This clone was seen only once. The chain couples TRBV19 to TRBJ1-5; perhaps TRBD1 as D (6 bases). CDR3 length: 14 residues. Trimming took 4 bases from V and 5 from J, leaving 12 bases between them. Germline CDR1 LNHDA, CDR2 SQIVND (reference sequence). The chain's CDR3 is CASSSRDTYQPQHF. CDR3 DNA: TGTGCCAGTAGTAGCCGGGACACCTATCAGCCCCAGCATTTT.

This chain links TRBV2 with TRBJ1-2; tentatively, D is TRBD1 (5 bases). Trimming cost V 2 bases and J 7 bases, with 20 bases left between them. From germline, CDR1 is SNHLY and CDR2 FYNNEI. The CDR3 is 16 amino acids. In DNA, the CDR3 is TGTGCCAGCAGTGAAACTTTTTCCCGGGGGAGTGGTGGCTACACCTTC. Its translation: CASSETFSRGSGGYTF.

V and J are TRBV7-9 and TRBJ1-1; possibly TRBD1 for D (5 bases). Germline lookup yields CDR1 SEHNR and CDR2 FQNEAQ (reference sequence). V shed 5 bases and J shed 5 bases, with 15 bases lying between them. The CDR3 has 14 amino acids. This chain's CDR3 is CASSQIGGSTEAFF. The CDR3 DNA reads as TGTGCCAGCAGCCAAATCGGGGGATCGACTGAAGCTTTCTTT.

The rearrangement links TRBV7-8 to TRBJ1-5, with D possibly matching TRBD1 (5 bases). The length of the CDR3 is 12 residues. Germline values: CDR1 SGHVS, CDR2 FQNEAQ. Trimming cost V 1 base and J 12 bases, with 10 bases left between them. The CDR3 DNA is TGTGCCAGCAGCTTAGATCGAGGACACCAGCATTTT. Protein: CASSLDRGHQHF.

The chain combines TRBV5-1 with TRBJ1-4, with D unresolved. The CDR3 consists of 14 residues. The ends were cut back, 0 bases at V and 3 bases at J, with 6 bases in the middle. Germline V gene data show CDR1 as SGHRS and CDR2 as YFSETQ. This CDR3 reads CASSLDRSNEKLFF. The CDR3 DNA is TGCGCCAGCAGCTTGGACAGATCTAATGAAAAACTGTTTTTT.

The chain couples TRBV6-1 to TRBJ1-6; D unresolved. Germline V lookup: CDR1 MNHNS, CDR2 SASEGT. V shed 2 bases and J shed 7 bases, with 12 bases lying between them. CDR3 length equals 15 residues. DNA of the CDR3: TGTGCCAGCAGTGAATGGTCGCGACTAAATTCACCCCTCCACTTT. Amino acid sequence: CASSEWSRLNSPLHF.

The chain has TRBV19 and TRBJ1-5; a possible D gene is TRBD1 (5 bases). V lost 5 bases, J lost 1 base, and 6 bases lay in between. The CDR3 extends over 13 amino acids. CDR1 and CDR2 from the germline V gene are LNHDA and SQIVND (reference sequence). The CDR3 nucleotides read TGTGCCAGTAGTGGGGCAAGCAATCAGCCCCAGCATTTT. Translating it yields CASSGASNQPQHF. The full variable domain, rest sourced from reference TRBV19 and TRBJ1-5, is DGGITQSPKYLFRKEGQNVTLSCEQNLNHDAMYWYRQDPGQGLRLIYYSQIVNDFQKGDIAEGYSVSREKKESFPLTVTSAQKNPTAFYLCASSGASNQPQHFGDGTRLSIL.

V usage is TRBV6-5 and J usage is TRBJ1-2; 10 positions agree with TRBD1. Germline values: CDR1 MNHEY, CDR2 SVGAGI. V dropped 2 bases and J dropped 6; count of bases not matched to a gene: 0. The CDR3 consists of 13 residues. The CDR3 here is CASSYDRGHGYTF. For the CDR3, the DNA is TGTGCCAGCAGTTACGACAGGGGGCATGGCTACACCTTC.

The genes are TRBV27 and TRBJ2-1; 12 bases fit TRBD2. Trimming at V came to 1 base and at J to 7 bases, leaving 8 bases not matched to a gene. This CDR3 is 17 amino acids long. Germline assignment: CDR1 MNHEY and CDR2 SMNVEV (reference sequence). The CDR3 nucleotides read TGTGCCAGCAGTTTATTAGCTAGCGGGGGGGCTGGGAATGAGCAGTTCTTC. Protein product: CASSLLASGGAGNEQFF.

The chain couples TRBV25-1 to TRBJ1-4, with unresolved D. The germline V and J ends were trimmed by 5 bases and 7 bases, with 5 bases remaining between them. Germline loops: CDR1 MGHDK, CDR2 SYGVNS. The CDR3 runs to 11 residues. CDR3 residues: CASSKAEKLFF. CDR3 sequence (DNA): TGTGCCAGCAGTAAAGCTGAAAAACTGTTTTTT.

The chain recombines TRBV28 with TRBJ2-5; TRBD1 aligns across 7 bases. V gave up 6 bases and J gave up 1 base; unmatched junction bases: 5. Germline CDR1 MDHEN, CDR2 SYDVKM. The CDR3 length is 14 residues. Here the CDR3 DNA reads TGTGCCAGCAGCAGGGGACAGCTCCAAGAGACCCAGTACTTC. Its protein is CASSRGQLQETQYF.

This clone was detected only a few times. The V gene is TRBV2, the J gene TRBJ1-2, with no clear D. Between the trimmed V and J ends, which lost 2 bases and 3 bases, there was a span of 4 bases. Germline CDR1 SNHLY, CDR2 FYNNEI. This CDR3 region has 12 residues. The CDR3, as DNA: TGTGCCAGCAGTGAACGGGACTATGGCTACACCTTC. It codes for CASSERDYGYTF. The full variable domain, with the rest looked up from reference TRBV2 and TRBJ1-2, is EPEVTQTPSHQVTQMGQEVILRCVPISNHLYFYWYRQILGQKVEFLVSFYNNEISEKSEIFDDQFSVERPDGSNFTLKIRSTKLEDSAMYFCASSERDYGYTFGSGTRLTVV.